The source of this T cell receptor beta chain is a study of identical twins. The study's findings and limits: Conclusions rested on cross-sectional statistics rather than following the same donors. Beta out-of-frame sequences showed weaker excess twin sharing.

A single record per CDR3 protein comes from TCRdb applying MiXCR to the 5' RACE reads. Here the sample spans 300,000 to 400,000 distinct CDR3 sequences, roughly an eighth being singletons. All donors were healthy, and all were Caucasian. Remarks on this clonotype: Its cognate antigen is unknown.

CDR3 length equals 14 residues. Trimming removed 1 base at V and 4 bases at J, with 9 bases between. The germline gives CDR1 LGHNA, CDR2 YNFKEQ. In addition, the sample was reused for a study of yellow fever vaccine responses in identical twins.

Sequencing input: CD8+ T cells sorted from blood. The genes are TRBV4-2 and TRBJ2-3; D not certain. The receptor's source is a woman younger than 30 in good health. CDR3 sequence reads: CASSQGLFPDTQYF. CDR3 DNA: TGTGCCAGCAGCCAAGGCCTATTCCCAGATACGCAGTATTTT.